One TCR beta chain is described in this entry. The data derive from a study of T cell responses to AZD1222 COVID-19 vaccine. This CDR3 is 15 amino acids long. Germline V gene sequence: CDR1 SGHAT, CDR2 FQNNGV. V lost 2 bases and J lost 2; bases outside the gene matches: 3. The data were produced by immunoSEQ multiplex PCR, yet TCRdb's version contains in-frame clones alone and is incomplete. The sample includes over 200,000 clones, about 95% of them seen just once. The receptor's source is an adult who received the MenACWY meningococcal vaccine as a control. This chain uses TRBV11-2 with TRBJ2-3; 8 bases match TRBD2. This specimen was peripheral blood, taken 28 days after the second dose of the MenACWY control vaccine. Written as DNA, the CDR3 is TGTGCCAGCAGCTTATACGGGGGGGCCACAGATACGCAGTATTTT. Translation gives CASSLYGGATDTQYF.